Below are 18 T cell receptor beta chains sequenced from a single sample in a study of blood T cell repertoires in COVID-19. The assay was immunoSEQ multiplex PCR, and TCRdb's table has in-frame clones only and misses some. The sample includes a few hundred thousand clones, 90% of them seen just once. Sequencing was done on a sample of PBMCs or T cells enriched from blood (not recorded which). The receptors were gathered from a man aged 18-30 years who had recovered from COVID-19.

The chain employs TRBV9 and TRBJ2-7; 7 positions agree with TRBD2. The CDR3 is 15 amino acids. Trimming cost V 3 bases and J 0 bases; bases outside gene matches: 6. Per germline, CDR1 SGDLS and CDR2 YYNGEE. This CDR3 is CASSASGMSSYEQYF. CDR3 bases: TGTGCCAGCAGCGCAAGCGGGATGAGCTCCTACGAGCAGTACTTC.

V gene TRBV28 combines with J gene TRBJ2-7; no firm D call. The CDR3 has 13 residues. Germline CDR1 and CDR2: MDHEN and SYDVKM. The ends were cut back, 6 bases at V and 4 bases at J, with 13 bases in the middle. The CDR3 region has the DNA TGTGCCAGCAGCCCCTCTATGTCTTACGAGCAGTACTTC. Amino acids: CASSPSMSYEQYF.

This chain uses TRBV19 with TRBJ2-1; tentatively, D is TRBD2 (6 bases). In germline, CDR1 is LNHDA, CDR2 SQIVND (reference sequence). This CDR3 has 16 amino acids. Trimming stripped 2 bases from V and 7 bases from J, with 18 bases between. The chain's CDR3 is CASSIWAGNPWNEQFF. The DNA of the CDR3 is TGTGCCAGTAGTATATGGGCGGGGAATCCGTGGAATGAGCAGTTCTTC. Full variable domain (outside the CDR3, taken from reference TRBV19 and TRBJ2-1): DGGITQSPKYLFRKEGQNVTLSCEQNLNHDAMYWYRQDPGQGLRLIYYSQIVNDFQKGDIAEGYSVSREKKESFPLTVTSAQKNPTAFYLCASSIWAGNPWNEQFFGPGTRLTVL.

The rearrangement links TRBV9 to TRBJ1-1; D unclear. The CDR3 is 14 amino acids. Germline V CDR1 and CDR2: SGDLS, YYNGEE. V gave up 2 bases and J gave up 1 base, with 9 bases separating them. DNA for the CDR3: TGTGCCAGCAGCGTGACCGAGCGGAACACTGAAGCTTTCTTT. Translation gives CASSVTERNTEAFF.

V gene TRBV19 combines with J gene TRBJ1-2, with 10 bases matching TRBD1. V lost 10 bases to trimming and J lost 7 bases; unmatched junction nucleotides: 12. This CDR3 comprises 14 residues. CDR1 and CDR2 (germline): LNHDA, SQIVND (reference sequence). CDR3 in DNA: TGTGCCACAAGATACGACAGGGGGCATACTGGCTACACCTTC. Translating gives CATRYDRGHTGYTF.

The chain employs TRBV29-1 and TRBJ1-1; D gene ambiguous. Germline V gene data show CDR1 as SQVTM and CDR2 as ANQGSEA. V shed 4 bases and J shed 3 bases, with 15 bases lying between them. This CDR3 comprises 14 residues. The CDR3 loop reads CSVVAGSRYTEAFF. CDR3 DNA: TGCAGCGTTGTTGCAGGCAGCCGGTACACTGAAGCTTTCTTT.

The chain links TRBV27 to TRBJ2-7; the match to TRBD2 covers 7 bases. The CDR3 is 14 amino acids. Looked up from germline, CDR1 is MNHEY and CDR2 is SMNVEV (reference sequence). V lost 3 bases to trimming and J lost 3 bases; unmatched junction nucleotides: 5. CDR3 coding DNA: TGTGCCAGCAGTTTGCAGACTAGCAACTACGAGCAGTACTTC. Residues: CASSLQTSNYEQYF.

This clone was seen a handful of times. In nucleotides, the CDR3 is TGCAGCGTTGAAGACCGACTAGCGGGAGCCTCAGATACGCAGTATTTT. Amino acid sequence: CSVEDRLAGASDTQYF. This chain uses TRBV29-1 with TRBJ2-3; 12 bases align to TRBD2. J was trimmed by 4 bases and V by 0 bases; bases with no gene match: 5. The germline gives CDR1 SQVTM, CDR2 ANQGSEA. The CDR3 runs to 16 residues.

The genes are TRBV7-2 and TRBJ1-4; D remains ambiguous. Germline values: CDR1 SGHTA, CDR2 FQGNSA. Trimming left V 1 base short and J 0 bases short, with 6 bases between. The CDR3 is 15 residues long. The CDR3 region has the DNA TGTGCCAGCAGCTTAGAGGCGGCAACTAATGAAAAACTGTTTTTT. Amino acids: CASSLEAATNEKLFF.

V usage is TRBV7-8 and J usage is TRBJ2-3; 15 positions match TRBD2. Per the germline V gene, CDR1 is SGHVS and CDR2 is FQNEAQ. With V trimmed by 5 bases and J by 5 bases, 23 bases remained unmatched. There are 22 residues in the CDR3. The CDR3 region is CASSPIIPQGTSGRIVEDTQYF. CDR3 coding DNA: TGTGCCAGCAGCCCGATAATACCACAGGGGACTAGCGGGAGGATCGTGGAAGATACGCAGTATTTT. The full variable domain, with the rest looked up from reference TRBV7-8 and TRBJ2-3, is GAGVSQSPRYKVAKRGQDVALRCDPISGHVSLFWYQQALGQGPEFLTYFQNEAQLDKSGLPSDRFFAERPEGSVSTLKIQRTQQEDSAVYLCASSPIIPQGTSGRIVEDTQYFGPGTRLTVL.

For this clone: The junction shows a germline mismatch at one end, possibly a read error. The chain has TRBV5-1 and TRBJ2-1; TRBD2 is a possible D gene (5 bases). CDR1 is SGHRS, CDR2 YFSETQ, per germline. The length of the CDR3 is 15 residues. CDR3 sequence (DNA): TGCGCCAGCAGCTGGACTGTCGAGTCCTTCAATGAGCAGTTCTTC. The encoded protein is CASSWTVESFNEQFF.

This clone has just one count. The V call is TRBV30, the J call TRBJ2-1, with D tentatively TRBD1 (6 bases). The CDR3 covers 15 residues. Germline V gene lookup returns CDR1 GTSNPN and CDR2 SVGIG (reference sequence). V lost 8 bases and J 4 bases, leaving 21 bases between the germline ends. DNA of the CDR3: TGTGCCAGGGGGATCGGTTCGTCCGCTTACAATGAGCAGTTCTTC. This encodes CARGIGSSAYNEQFF. The variable domain in full, completed from reference TRBV30 and TRBJ2-1, reads SQTIHQWPATLVQPVGSPLSLECTVEGTSNPNLYWYRQAAGRGLQLLFYSVGIGQISSEVPQNLSASRPQDRQFILSSKKLLLSDSGFYLCARGIGSSAYNEQFFGPGTRLTVL.

The chain uses TRBV19 and TRBJ2-1, with D tentatively TRBD2 (6 bases). V lost 3 bases and J 1 base, leaving 13 bases between the germline ends. CDR3 length equals 16 residues. Germline V gene data show CDR1 as LNHDA and CDR2 as SQIVND (reference sequence). Written as DNA, the CDR3 is TGTGCCAGTAGTATTACTAGCATAGTGTCCTACAATGAGCAGTTCTTC. It is translated as CASSITSIVSYNEQFF.

This clone appeared a single time. The V call is TRBV4-1, the J call TRBJ1-4, with TRBD1 identical over 9 bases. V lost 4 bases and J lost 4; bases outside the gene matches: 4. Germline V gives CDR1 MGHRA, CDR2 YSYEKL. The CDR3 runs to 15 residues. CDR3: CASSPPGQGNEKLFF. For the CDR3, the DNA is TGCGCCAGCAGCCCCCCGGGACAGGGTAATGAAAAACTGTTTTTT.

This chain connects TRBV5-6 to TRBJ1-2, with D perhaps matching TRBD1 (5 bases). Germline lookup yields CDR1 SGHDT and CDR2 YYEEEE. The CDR3 spans 15 residues. Trimming removed 0 bases from V and 2 bases from J, with 11 bases in between. The CDR3 spells CASSLVAGNNYGYTF. The CDR3 nucleotides are TGTGCCAGCAGCTTGGTTGCAGGGAACAACTATGGCTACACCTTC.

In its sample, this clone was seen a few times. The rearrangement links TRBV30 to TRBJ1-1; the match to TRBD1 covers 10 bases. This CDR3 is built from 13 residues. Germline V lookup: CDR1 GTSNPN, CDR2 SVGIG (reference sequence). V lost 4 bases and J lost 5; bases outside the gene matches: 4. The CDR3 sequence: CAWTEDRGTEAFF. The CDR3 coding sequence is TGTGCCTGGACCGAGGACAGGGGGACTGAAGCTTTCTTT.

The chain combines TRBV7-6 with TRBJ2-1; 13 bases line up with TRBD2. The V gene end was trimmed by 5 bases and the J gene end by 6 bases; junction bases not matched to a gene: 10. The CDR3 extends over 17 amino acids. CDR1 is SGHVS and CDR2 is FNYEAQ in the germline V gene. CDR3 sequence reads: CASSIQAGLAGPNEQFF. CDR3 coding DNA: TGTGCCAGCAGCATCCAGGCGGGACTAGCGGGACCCAATGAGCAGTTCTTC. Complete variable domain (other parts from reference TRBV7-6 and TRBJ2-1): GAGVSQSPRYKVTKRGQDVALRCDPISGHVSLYWYRQALGQGPEFLTYFNYEAQQDKSGLPNDRFSAERPEGSISTLTIQRTEQRDSAMYRCASSIQAGLAGPNEQFFGPGTRLTVL.

The genes are TRBV7-8 and TRBJ1-1, with 8 bases matching TRBD1. The CDR3 extends over 18 amino acids. Germline V gives CDR1 SGHVS, CDR2 FQNEAQ. J was trimmed by 3 bases and V by 0 bases; bases with no gene match: 12. The DNA for the CDR3 is TGTGCCAGCAGCTTAGCCAGATTCAGGGGGCGTGGGGACACTGAAGCTTTCTTT. It translates to CASSLARFRGRGDTEAFF. Looking up the rest from reference TRBV7-8 and TRBJ1-1 gives the full variable domain: GAGVSQSPRYKVAKRGQDVALRCDPISGHVSLFWYQQALGQGPEFLTYFQNEAQLDKSGLPSDRFFAERPEGSVSTLKIQRTQQEDSAVYLCASSLARFRGRGDTEAFFGQGTRLTVV.